The sequence of this T cell receptor (beta chain) was determined in a study of blood T cell repertoires in COVID-19 (dated by TCRdb to 2020 to 2022). Regarding the study in general: The collaborator samples originated in the United States, Italy and Spain and spanned the acute and convalescent phases of COVID-19. Where available, HLA class I and class II types were obtained from metadata supplied by the sample provider rather than from assay-based typing. The material from the prospective study consisted of cDNA or gDNA derived from T cells, B-cell-depleted T cells, or PBMCs. The repertoires were released in a freely available public database meant as a resource for research on the immune response to SARS-CoV-2. Nearly every sample came with metadata listing a de-identified subject ID, COVID-19 status, age in years and sex. The dataset comprised deeply sampled blood TCRbeta repertoires from subjects exposed to, actively infected with, or recovered from COVID-19. The samples were drawn from two sources: the first 160 participants of the ongoing ImmuneRACE study, and 1,200 or so subjects contributed by 6 global collaborators.

TCRbeta CDR3 regions were amplified from genomic DNA using the immunoSEQ Assay, a bias-controlled multiplex PCR. The authors processed their data as follows. The number of nucleated cells in each sample was estimated by amplification of reference gene primers within the assay. To quantify the absolute abundance of each unique TCRbeta CDR3 rearrangement, sequence reads were collapsed and filtered. For each sample, productive Simpson clonality was calculated as the square root of Simpson's diversity index across productive rearrangements. This immuneACCESS table, as held by TCRdb, lists in-frame sequences with V and J called but not all clones. Of the missing ones, under half trace to an unresolved V gene in checked studies; the others have no known cause. V and J calls and clone size are those listed in that table; D and trimming were worked out from the DNA. Counted in this sample were roughly 250,000 clones; 65% to 85% of them appeared once. Approximately 4% of the sample is held by the ten biggest clonotypes.

There are a few counts of this clone. Its binding antigen is unknown. No qualities accompany the bases; no much larger clone lies one base away. General study outcomes and caveats: Clinical and demographic metadata were provided uncurated, with the amount varying by source and participant.

Collaborating institutions collected whole blood in K2EDTA tubes following their own protocols. For TCRbeta analysis, collaborators shipped samples in one of three forms: frozen whole blood, isolated PBMCs, or DNA extracted from either of those sample types. Unmatched junction bases come to 8, with V trimmed by 6 bases and J by 0 bases. The CDR3 holds 16 amino acids from the cysteine to the phenylalanine. Only the CDR3 region is kept as DNA, spanning 48 bases read in frame from base 1. In the germline V gene, CDR1 corresponds to KGHSH and CDR2 to LQKENI. Sequenced input: peripheral blood. The sequence joins TRBV18 to TRBJ2-1; 7 middle bases align to TRBD2. The clonotype comes from a woman in her forties with active or convalescent COVID-19. The nucleotides are TGTGCCAGCTCCCGATCTAGCGGTTACTCCTACAATGAGCAGTTCTTC. Its translation is CASSRSSGYSYNEQFF.